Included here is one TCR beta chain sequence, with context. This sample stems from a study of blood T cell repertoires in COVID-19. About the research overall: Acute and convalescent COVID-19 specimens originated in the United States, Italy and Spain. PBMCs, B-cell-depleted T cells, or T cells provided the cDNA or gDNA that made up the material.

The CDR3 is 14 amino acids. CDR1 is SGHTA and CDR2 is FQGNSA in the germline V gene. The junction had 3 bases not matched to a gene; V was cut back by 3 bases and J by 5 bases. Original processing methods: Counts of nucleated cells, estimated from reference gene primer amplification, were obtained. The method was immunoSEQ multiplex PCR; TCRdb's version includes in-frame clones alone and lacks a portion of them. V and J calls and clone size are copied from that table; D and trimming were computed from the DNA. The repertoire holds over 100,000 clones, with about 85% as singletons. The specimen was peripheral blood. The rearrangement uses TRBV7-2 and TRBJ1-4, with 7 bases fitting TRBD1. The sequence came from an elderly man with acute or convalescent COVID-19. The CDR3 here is CASSLQGQNEKLFF. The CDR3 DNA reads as TGTGCCAGCAGCTTGCAGGGACAGAATGAAAAACTGTTTTTT.